This is a list of T cell receptor beta chains from one sample in a study of breast tumors, draining lymph nodes, adjacent tissues. TCRdb processed the multiplex PCR reads anew with MiXCR; each CDR3 protein has one entry. The sample consists of about 140,000 distinct CDR3 sequences, about 33% of them appearing once. The sequencing input was axillary lymph node tissue. Receptors were obtained from a female donor with breast cancer. Some clones in this sample may be carry-over from other donors' samples. Each CDR3 is given with its conserved first and last residue. Fields, in order: clone size, D gene, J gene, V gene, CDR3 protein, CDR3 DNA. D genes are given only for firm matches. Expanded clones are given a class, and other clones once, few, many or no size at all.

abundance: many
d_gene: TRBD1
j_gene: TRBJ2-7
v_gene: TRBV5-6
CDR3aa: CASSSRDRGTSSPF
CDR3nt: TGTGCCAGCAGCTCCCGGGACAGGGGGACTAGTTCCCCATTC

abundance: many
d_gene: TRBD2
j_gene: TRBJ2-1
v_gene: TRBV12-3/TRBV12-4
CDR3aa: CASSLSPVLGTSGIEQFF
CDR3nt: TGTGCCAGCAGTCTAAGCCCCGTCCTCGGGACTAGCGGAATTGAGCAGTTCTTC

abundance: many
d_gene: NA
j_gene: TRBJ1-5
v_gene: TRBV18
CDR3aa: CASSTLDNPTQPQHF
CDR3nt: TGTGCCAGCTCAACTCTGGACAACCCCACTCAGCCCCAGCATTTT

abundance: NA
d_gene: TRBD1
j_gene: TRBJ2-5
v_gene: TRBV7-7
CDR3aa: CASSLILTGTGKETQYF
CDR3nt: TGTGCTAGCAGCTTAATCTTAACCGGGACAGGCAAAGAGACCCAGTACTTC

abundance: many
d_gene: NA
j_gene: TRBJ1-2
v_gene: TRBV30
CDR3aa: CAWGEVRHGYTF
CDR3nt: TGTGCCTGGGGGGAGGTCCGTCATGGCTACACCTTC

abundance: many
d_gene: TRBD1
j_gene: TRBJ1-6
v_gene: TRBV14
CDR3aa: CASSPTTGARNSPLHF
CDR3nt: TGTGCCAGCAGTCCGACGACAGGGGCTAGGAATTCACCCCTCCACTTT

abundance: many
d_gene: TRBD2
j_gene: TRBJ2-3
v_gene: TRBV24-1
CDR3aa: CATSGPARGNTDTQYF
CDR3nt: TGTGCCACCAGTGGTCCGGCGCGGGGGAACACAGATACGCAGTATTTT

abundance: NA
d_gene: NA
j_gene: TRBJ1-5
v_gene: TRBV18
CDR3aa: CAGSPQGSNQPQHF
CDR3nt: TGTGCCGGCTCACCCCAGGGGAGCAATCAGCCCCAGCATTTT

abundance: NA
d_gene: NA
j_gene: TRBJ1-1
v_gene: TRBV4-2
CDR3aa: CASSQVGLGAQVLALF
CDR3nt: NA

abundance: few
d_gene: NA
j_gene: TRBJ2-2
v_gene: TRBV12-3/TRBV12-4
CDR3aa: CASSSGSGTGELFF
CDR3nt: TGTGCCAGCAGCAGCGGCTCGGGCACCGGGGAGCTGTTTTTT

abundance: many
d_gene: NA
j_gene: TRBJ1-3
v_gene: TRBV6-5
CDR3aa: CASSRVGPGHPSGNTIYF
CDR3nt: TGTGCCAGCAGCCGCGTTGGCCCGGGACATCCCTCTGGAAACACCATATATTTT

abundance: many
d_gene: TRBD1
j_gene: TRBJ1-2
v_gene: TRBV7-8
CDR3aa: CASSLAGGGRGYTF
CDR3nt: TGTGCCAGCAGCTTAGCAGGGGGCGGACGTGGCTACACCTTC

abundance: many
d_gene: TRBD1
j_gene: TRBJ1-6
v_gene: TRBV12-3/TRBV12-4
CDR3aa: CASSPTGAKGSPLHF
CDR3nt: TGTGCCAGCAGTCCGACAGGGGCGAAGGGTTCACCCCTCCACTTT

abundance: NA
d_gene: NA
j_gene: TRBJ1-6
v_gene: TRBV4-3
CDR3aa: CASSQGLAGGTSPGSPLHF
CDR3nt: TGCGCCAGCAGCCAGGGGCTAGCGGGGGGGACCTCCCCGGGGTCACCCCTCCACTTT

abundance: many
d_gene: TRBD1
j_gene: TRBJ1-5
v_gene: TRBV6-5
CDR3aa: CASSPDRGFNQPQHF
CDR3nt: TGTGCCAGCAGTCCCGACAGGGGTTTCAATCAGCCCCAGCATTTT

abundance: many
d_gene: NA
j_gene: TRBJ1-2
v_gene: TRBV28
CDR3aa: CASGSGVDYGYTF
CDR3nt: TGTGCCAGTGGCAGCGGGGTCGACTATGGCTACACCTTC

abundance: many
d_gene: NA
j_gene: TRBJ1-2
v_gene: TRBV14
CDR3aa: CASSQAAVGRYGYTF
CDR3nt: TGTGCCAGCAGCCAAGCCGCCGTAGGACGTTATGGCTACACCTTC

abundance: NA
d_gene: TRBD1
j_gene: TRBJ2-7
v_gene: TRBV2
CDR3aa: CASRHGTGVYEQYF
CDR3nt: TGTGCCAGCAGACACGGGACAGGGGTCTACGAGCAGTACTTC

abundance: many
d_gene: NA
j_gene: TRBJ2-3
v_gene: TRBV10-3
CDR3aa: CAISQGSSTDTQYF
CDR3nt: TGTGCCATATCACAGGGATCTAGCACAGATACGCAGTATTTT

abundance: few
d_gene: NA
j_gene: TRBJ1-1
v_gene: TRBV7-9
CDR3aa: CASTPRGANTEAFF
CDR3nt: TGTGCCAGCACCCCCCGAGGGGCGAACACTGAAGCTTTCTTT

abundance: NA
d_gene: NA
j_gene: TRBJ2-1
v_gene: TRBV15
CDR3aa: CATSENRGANNEQFF
CDR3nt: TGTGCCACCAGCGAAAATAGGGGGGCTAACAATGAGCAGTTCTTC

abundance: many
d_gene: TRBD1
j_gene: TRBJ2-1
v_gene: TRBV19
CDR3aa: CASSIGQGFSYNEQFF
CDR3nt: TGTGCCAGTAGTATAGGACAGGGGTTTTCCTACAATGAGCAGTTCTTC

abundance: many
d_gene: TRBD1
j_gene: TRBJ1-5
v_gene: TRBV29-1
CDR3aa: CSVGHVPGQGGHQPQHF
CDR3nt: TGCAGCGTTGGGCACGTTCCGGGACAGGGAGGTCACCAGCCCCAGCATTTT

abundance: many
d_gene: NA
j_gene: TRBJ1-2
v_gene: TRBV7-9
CDR3aa: CASSLLGYYGYTF
CDR3nt: TGTGCCAGCAGCTTATTGGGGTACTATGGCTACACCTTC

abundance: many
d_gene: TRBD1
j_gene: TRBJ2-4
v_gene: TRBV7-3
CDR3aa: CASSISGTDNIQYF
CDR3nt: TGTGCCAGCAGCATATCCGGGACAGATAACATTCAGTACTTC

abundance: many
d_gene: NA
j_gene: TRBJ1-6
v_gene: TRBV6-5
CDR3aa: CASSYFQAANSPLHF
CDR3nt: TGTGCCAGCAGTTACTTCCAGGCCGCAAATTCACCCCTCCACTTT

abundance: NA
d_gene: TRBD1
j_gene: TRBJ1-4
v_gene: TRBV9
CDR3aa: CASSVGGGREATNEKLFF
CDR3nt: TGTGCCAGCAGCGTAGGAGGGGGCAGGGAAGCAACTAATGAAAAACTGTTTTTT

abundance: once
d_gene: TRBD2
j_gene: TRBJ2-3
v_gene: TRBV19
CDR3aa: CASSRTGTSSRTDTQYF
CDR3nt: TGTGCCAGTAGTAGAACCGGGACTAGCTCCCGCACAGATACGCAGTATTTT

abundance: many
d_gene: NA
j_gene: TRBJ1-6
v_gene: TRBV6-2/TRBV6-3
CDR3aa: CASRIDPGTTLGSPLHF
CDR3nt: TGTGCCAGCAGAATTGATCCCGGGACAACTTTAGGTTCACCCCTCCACTTT

abundance: many
d_gene: NA
j_gene: TRBJ2-5
v_gene: TRBV7-7
CDR3aa: CASSSRTEKDHYQETQYF
CDR3nt: TGTGCTAGCAGCTCTCGGACAGAGAAAGACCATTACCAAGAGACCCAGTACTTC

abundance: many
d_gene: NA
j_gene: TRBJ1-1
v_gene: TRBV2
CDR3aa: CASSAGQNTEAFF
CDR3nt: TGTGCCAGCAGTGCAGGACAGAACACTGAAGCTTTCTTT

abundance: NA
d_gene: TRBD1
j_gene: TRBJ1-6
v_gene: TRBV19
CDR3aa: CASTIRAGGIHPLHF
CDR3nt: TGTGCCAGTACGATCAGGGCAGGGGGAATTCACCCCCTCCACTTT

abundance: many
d_gene: NA
j_gene: TRBJ2-2
v_gene: TRBV18
CDR3aa: CASSQSSTPTGELFF
CDR3nt: TGTGCCAGCTCCCAGAGCTCGACGCCCACCGGGGAGCTGTTTTTT

abundance: many
d_gene: NA
j_gene: TRBJ1-5
v_gene: TRBV20-1
CDR3aa: CSARGGRSNQPQHF
CDR3nt: TGCAGTGCTAGAGGGGGTAGAAGCAATCAGCCCCAGCATTTT

abundance: many
d_gene: NA
j_gene: TRBJ1-5
v_gene: TRBV27
CDR3aa: CAIAPGGGDNQPQHF
CDR3nt: TGTGCCATCGCGCCCGGGGGGGGAGATAATCAGCCCCAGCATTTT

abundance: many
d_gene: NA
j_gene: TRBJ2-1
v_gene: TRBV2
CDR3aa: CASSDSEFYNEQFF
CDR3nt: TGTGCCAGCAGTGACAGTGAATTCTACAATGAGCAGTTCTTC

abundance: NA
d_gene: TRBD2
j_gene: TRBJ2-3
v_gene: TRBV20-1
CDR3aa: CSATAGAGDTQYF
CDR3nt: TGCAGTGCTACAGCGGGGGCCGGAGATACGCAGTATTTT

abundance: few
d_gene: TRBD1
j_gene: TRBJ2-7
v_gene: TRBV6-1
CDR3aa: CASSRRVVRTGGEQYF
CDR3nt: TGTGCCAGCAGTCGCCGCGTGGTTAGGACAGGGGGCGAGCAGTACTTC

abundance: many
d_gene: NA
j_gene: TRBJ2-2
v_gene: TRBV5-1
CDR3aa: CASRRDTDTGELFF
CDR3nt: TGCGCCAGCAGGAGGGACACAGACACCGGGGAGCTGTTTTTT

abundance: NA
d_gene: NA
j_gene: TRBJ1-4
v_gene: TRBV7-2
CDR3aa: CASSPEQGNEKLFF
CDR3nt: TGTGCCAGCAGCCCTGAACAGGGTAATGAAAAACTGTTTTTT

abundance: many
d_gene: NA
j_gene: TRBJ1-5
v_gene: TRBV7-2
CDR3aa: CASSLVQGSQPQHF
CDR3nt: TGTGCCAGCAGCTTAGTTCAGGGTAGTCAGCCCCAGCATTTT

abundance: many
d_gene: NA
j_gene: TRBJ1-5
v_gene: TRBV18
CDR3aa: CASSPAANQPQHF
CDR3nt: TGTGCCAGCTCACCGGCTGCTAATCAGCCCCAGCATTTT